The 20 T cell receptor beta chains in this list originate from one sample, sequenced in a study of CD8+CD57+ T cells in acquired aplastic anemia. The patients chosen for sequencing had shown expansion of CD8+CD57+ cells (detected by flow cytometry). TCR beta VDJ and CDR3 profiling used genomic DNA as template. TCRdb re-analysed the reads in MiXCR, keeping a single row per CDR3 protein. The sample records 190,000 or so distinct CDR3 sequences, approximately 48% being singletons. Sample: sorted CD4+, CD8+, or CD8+CD57+ T cells (not recorded which) from PBMCs. The receptors shown here come from a human donor with aplastic anemia.

The chain couples TRBV20-1 to TRBJ2-7; 12 bases are shared with TRBD2. The CDR3 is 15 amino acids. Germline CDR1 reads DFQATT; CDR2 reads SNEGSKA (reference sequence). J was trimmed by 4 bases and V by 1 base; bases with no gene match: 5. CDR3 in amino acids: CSARGLAGGSYEQYF. CDR3 coding DNA: TGCAGTGCTAGAGGGCTAGCGGGGGGGAGTTACGAGCAGTACTTC.

This clonotype came up a few times. The genes are TRBV10-3 and TRBJ1-6, with D maybe TRBD1 (5 bases). Germline V CDR1 and CDR2: ENHRY, SYGVKD. The CDR3 sequence is 13 residues long. V gave up 10 bases and J gave up 5 bases, with 12 bases separating them. The DNA for the CDR3 is TGTGCCAGCAGGACAAGCGATAATTCACCCCTCCACTTT. Protein: CASRTSDNSPLHF.

The chain links TRBV4-3 to TRBJ2-1, with 12 bases identical to TRBD2. Losses at the gene ends were 2 bases for V and 7 bases for J; bases not matched to a gene: 6. CDR3 length equals 16 residues. Germline loops: CDR1 LGHNA, CDR2 YSLEER. CDR3 amino acids: CASSQSSGGAKNEQFF. The CDR3 nucleotides read TGCGCCAGCAGCCAATCTAGCGGGGGGGCCAAAAATGAGCAGTTCTTC.

This clonotype was detected ten times or more. The CDR3 loop reads CASSQDSAGHSYEQYF. The CDR3 DNA is TGTGCCAGCAGCCAAGATTCCGCAGGGCACTCCTACGAGCAGTACTTC. The V and J genes are TRBV3-1 and TRBJ2-7, with D perhaps matching TRBD1 (5 bases). Trimming shortened V by 0 bases and J by 0 bases, and 12 bases separated the two germline ends. Looked up from germline, CDR1 is LGHDT and CDR2 is YNNKEL (reference sequence). The CDR3 is made up of 16 amino acids.

The chain links TRBV7-6 to TRBJ2-7; 8 positions agree with TRBD1. The CDR3 contains 14 residues. Per germline, CDR1 SGHVS and CDR2 FNYEAQ. Unmatched junction bases numbered 8, after V lost 5 bases and J lost 5 bases. In DNA form, the CDR3 reads TGTGCCAGCAGCGCCCGGACAGGGTCCGACGAGCAGTACTTC. Amino acids: CASSARTGSDEQYF.

The chain recombines TRBV10-3 with TRBJ1-1; D remains ambiguous. V dropped 3 bases and J dropped 0 bases, with 11 bases sitting between them. The CDR3 extends over 15 amino acids. Germline assignment: CDR1 ENHRY and CDR2 SYGVKD. In nucleotides, the CDR3 is TGTGCCATCAGTGAAAGTCAGATAATGAACACTGAAGCTTTCTTT. Translation: CAISESQIMNTEAFF.

This clonotype was detected a few times. V and J are TRBV9 and TRBJ1-6; D not resolved. The CDR3 totals 15 residues. The ends were cut back, 0 bases at V and 0 bases at J, with 4 bases in the middle. The germline gives CDR1 SGDLS, CDR2 YYNGEE. The CDR3 DNA follows: TGTGCCAGCAGCGTAGGTAGCTCCTATAATTCACCCCTCCACTTT. Protein sequence: CASSVGSSYNSPLHF.

This clonotype was recorded a few times. The chain uses TRBV12-3 or TRBV12-4 and TRBJ2-4, with D tentatively TRBD2 (5 bases). The CDR3 covers 16 residues. The germline V and J ends were trimmed by 0 bases and 1 base, with 10 bases remaining between them. The CDR3 nucleotides are TGTGCCAGCAGTTTAGCACGGAGAGGGGCCAAAAACATTCAGTACTTC. This gives the protein CASSLARRGAKNIQYF.

This clonotype was observed once. This rearrangement joins TRBV7-9 to TRBJ1-3; TRBD1 aligns across 7 bases. The trim removed 6 bases at V and 3 bases at J, leaving 8 bases unmatched. The CDR3 consists of 15 residues. CDR1 is SEHNR and CDR2 is FQNEAQ in the germline V gene (reference sequence). CDR3 sequence (DNA): TGTGCCAGCAGAACGGGACAGTTCGGTGGAAACACCATATATTTT. Protein product: CASRTGQFGGNTIYF. The whole variable domain, filled in from reference TRBV7-9 and TRBJ1-3, reads DTGVSQNPRHKITKRGQNVTFRCDPISEHNRLYWYRQTLGQGPEFLTYFQNEAQLEKSRLLSDRFSAERPKGSFSTLEIQRTEQGDSAMYLCASRTGQFGGNTIYFGEGSWLTVV.

This clonotype came up a few times. The rearrangement uses TRBV15 and TRBJ1-2, with D possibly being TRBD1 (5 bases). V was clipped by 3 bases and J by 3 bases, with 8 bases between them. Per the germline V gene, CDR1 is LNHNV and CDR2 is YYDKDF (reference sequence). The CDR3 sequence is 13 residues long. The CDR3 here is CATSRGGDYGYTF. CDR3 DNA sequence: TGTGCCACCAGCAGGGGAGGGGACTATGGCTACACCTTC. Complete variable domain (other parts from reference TRBV15 and TRBJ1-2): DAMVIQNPRYQVTQFGKPVTLSCSQTLNHNVMYWYQQKSSQAPKLLFHYYDKDFNNEADTPDNFQSRRPNTSFCFLDIRSPGLGDTAMYLCATSRGGDYGYTFGSGTRLTVV.

The chain has TRBV10-3 and TRBJ1-1, with D maybe TRBD1 (5 bases). Germline CDR1 reads ENHRY; CDR2 reads SYGVKD. V was pared by 4 bases and J by 6 bases, with 12 bases between. This CDR3 is built from 13 residues. CDR3 amino acids: CAISGVGDAEAFF. The CDR3 DNA sequence: TGTGCCATCAGTGGTGTAGGGGACGCTGAAGCTTTCTTT.

This clonotype was detected many times. Here the CDR3 DNA reads TGCAGTGTTGACAGCCTGAACACTGAAGCTTTCTTT. Translation: CSVDSLNTEAFF. This chain connects TRBV20-1 to TRBJ1-1, with TRBD1 as a possible D gene (5 bases). CDR3 size: 12 residues. CDR1 DFQATT and CDR2 SNEGSKA come from the germline V gene (reference sequence). V lost 7 bases and J 0 bases, leaving 9 bases between the germline ends.

This chain connects TRBV19 to TRBJ1-3; D is uncertain. V lost 5 bases and J lost 0, with 11 bases in between. CDR3 length: 15 residues. The germline gives CDR1 LNHDA, CDR2 SQIVND (reference sequence). CDR3 amino acids: CASSSRQSSGNTIYF. Written as DNA, the CDR3 is TGTGCCAGTAGTTCACGGCAGAGCTCTGGAAACACCATATATTTT.

The chain combines TRBV20-1 with TRBJ2-7; 7 bases fit TRBD2. Germline values: CDR1 DFQATT, CDR2 SNEGSKA (reference sequence). The CDR3 totals 12 residues. V was pared by 1 base and J by 5 bases, with 2 bases of the junction left unmatched. The CDR3 DNA sequence: TGCAGTGCTAGAGGCGGGGGACACGAGCAGTACTTC. Its translation is CSARGGGHEQYF.

About this clonotype: An end of the junction differs from the germline gene, which may be a read error. The V call is TRBV14, the J call TRBJ1-1, with D unresolved. Germline loops: CDR1 SGHDN, CDR2 FVKESK. The CDR3 consists of 13 residues. CDR3 nucleotide sequence: TGTGCCAGCAGCCAGTCTCTCAACACTGAAGCTCTCTTT. Amino acid sequence: CASSQSLNTEALF.

The chain has TRBV19 and TRBJ2-5, with D perhaps TRBD1 (5 bases). The J call may not be correct, given that the DNA end is closer to TRBJ2-7. This CDR3 comprises 13 residues. Germline lookup yields CDR1 LNHDA and CDR2 SQIVND (reference sequence). CDR3 nucleotides: TGTGCCAGTAGTCCCTGGCAGGGTGGCGAGCAGTACTTC. Amino acid sequence: CASSPWQGGEQYF.

V and J are TRBV24-1 and TRBJ2-5; the match to TRBD1 covers 7 bases. Germline CDR1 KGHDR, CDR2 SFDVKD. The CDR3 totals 15 residues. The junction had 8 bases not matched to a gene; V was cut back by 4 bases and J by 4 bases. DNA of the CDR3: TGTGCCACCAGTGACCCCACGACAGGGAGAGAGACCCAGTACTTC. It specifies CATSDPTTGRETQYF.

The chain carries TRBV29-1 and TRBJ2-1, with 11 bases fitting TRBD2. With 7 bases clipped from V and 14 bases from J, the junction kept 10 bases outside the gene matches. The CDR3 extends over 12 amino acids. The germline CDR1 and CDR2 sequences are SQVTM and ANQGSEA. CDR3 DNA sequence: TGCAGCGGAATACTAGCGGGGGCCATAGAGTTCTTC. This sequence encodes CSGILAGAIEFF.

This clonotype was seen many times. This chain connects TRBV7-7 to TRBJ2-7; 8 bases align to TRBD2. The CDR3 is made up of 13 amino acids. V trimming: 4 bases; J trimming: 6 bases; junction bases outside the gene matches: 5. CDR1 SSHAT and CDR2 FNYEAQ come from the germline V gene (reference sequence). CDR3 bases: TGTGCCAGCAGCTCCCGGGAGGGGGGCGAGCAGTACTTC. It specifies CASSSREGGEQYF.

The chain combines TRBV2 with TRBJ2-5, with 9 bases fitting TRBD2. The V segment lost 1 base and the J segment 6 bases; nucleotides outside the gene matches: 9. There are 16 residues in the CDR3. Germline V gene data show CDR1 as SNHLY and CDR2 as FYNNEI. The CDR3 loop reads CASSEELAGGPKTQYF. DNA of the CDR3: TGTGCCAGCAGTGAAGAACTGGCGGGGGGGCCCAAGACCCAGTACTTC. The full variable domain, in which reference TRBV2 and TRBJ2-5 provide the parts outside the CDR3, is EPEVTQTPSHQVTQMGQEVILRCVPISNHLYFYWYRQILGQKVEFLVSFYNNEISEKSEIFDDQFSVERPDGSNFTLKIRSTKLEDSAMYFCASSEELAGGPKTQYFGPGTRLLVL.